This TCR beta chain was observed in a study of T cell repertoires and HLA-DP antigens. The CDR3 has 14 amino acids. The germline V gene encodes CDR1 SGHNT and CDR2 YYREEE (reference sequence). The protocol was immunoSEQ multiplex PCR, while the TCRdb copy is restricted to in-frame clones and leaves out a portion. Seen here are 75,000 to 90,000 clones, around nine tenths observed once, and the top ten hold about 1.7%. A note on this clone: The antigen remains undetermined.

Specimen: CD4+ T cells from PBMCs. The V and J genes are TRBV5-4 and TRBJ2-5; TRBD1 aligns across 8 bases. The end of the DNA aligns better with TRBJ2-7, so the J call may be wrong. The receptor comes from a man aged 45 to 65 in good health and CMV-seronegative. This CDR3 reads CASSTWTGPYEQYF. CDR3 nucleotide sequence: TGTGCCAGCAGCACCTGGACAGGGCCCTACGAGCAGTACTTC.